This TCR beta chain was recorded in a study of response to subunit inactivated influenza vaccine. Comment on this clonotype: The antigen is not known.

TCRdb itself ran the RT-PCR reads through MiXCR, one entry per CDR3 protein. The data hold 610,000 or so distinct CDR3 sequences, with 11% to 15% observed a single time. Germline V gene sequence: CDR1 MNHEY, CDR2 SVGAGI. The CDR3 has 15 residues. Trimming took 0 bases from V and 5 from J, leaving 13 bases between them. General study points: The study's authors posited that every seasonal influenza vaccination enlists few new T cells.

The chain joins TRBV6-5 to TRBJ1-1; D perhaps matches TRBD1 (5 bases). This TCR was sampled from a man in his fifties who received an inactivated influenza vaccine. The specimen was PBMCs from blood, collected approximately 13 days after vaccination. The CDR3: CASSYSAGRKTEAFF. Written as DNA, the CDR3 is TGTGCCAGCAGTTACTCGGCAGGGAGAAAGACTGAAGCTTTCTTT.